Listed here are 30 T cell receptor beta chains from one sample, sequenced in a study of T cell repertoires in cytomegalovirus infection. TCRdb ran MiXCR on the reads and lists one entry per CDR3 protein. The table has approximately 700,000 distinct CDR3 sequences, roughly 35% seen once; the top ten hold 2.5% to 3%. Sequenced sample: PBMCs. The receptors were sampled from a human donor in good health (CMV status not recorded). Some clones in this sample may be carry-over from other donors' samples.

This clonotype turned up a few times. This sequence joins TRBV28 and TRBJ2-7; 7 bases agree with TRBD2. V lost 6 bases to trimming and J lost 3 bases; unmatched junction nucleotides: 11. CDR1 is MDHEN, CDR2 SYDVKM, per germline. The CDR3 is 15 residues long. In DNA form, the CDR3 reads TGTGCCAGCAGCCGGGGGGAGGCCCCACTCTACGAGCAGTACTTC. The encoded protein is CASSRGEAPLYEQYF.

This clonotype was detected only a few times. DNA for the CDR3: TGTGCCATCAGTGATGGGCCGAATGAGCAGTTCTTC. The encoded protein is CAISDGPNEQFF. The V and J genes are TRBV10-3 and TRBJ2-1; D gene unclear. V dropped 3 bases and J dropped 7 bases, with 7 bases sitting between them. The V gene's germline CDR1 is ENHRY and CDR2 SYGVKD. The CDR3 consists of 12 residues.

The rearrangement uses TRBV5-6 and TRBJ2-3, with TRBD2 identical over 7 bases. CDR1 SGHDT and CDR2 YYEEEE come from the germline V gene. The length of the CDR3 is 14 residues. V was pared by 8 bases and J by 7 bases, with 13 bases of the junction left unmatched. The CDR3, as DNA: TGTGCCAGTACCCGGACGGGAGGTATAAATACGCAGTATTTT. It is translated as CASTRTGGINTQYF.

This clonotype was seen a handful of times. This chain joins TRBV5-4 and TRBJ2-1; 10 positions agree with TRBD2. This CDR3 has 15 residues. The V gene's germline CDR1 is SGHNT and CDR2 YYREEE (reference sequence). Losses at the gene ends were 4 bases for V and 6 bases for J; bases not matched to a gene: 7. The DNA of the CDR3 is TGTGCCAGCAGCCATCTAGCGGGAGCGGGCAATGAGCAGTTCTTC. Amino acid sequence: CASSHLAGAGNEQFF.

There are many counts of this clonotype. The CDR3 loop reads CASSVPTGDGTEAFF. DNA for the CDR3: TGTGCCAGCAGCGTCCCTACAGGGGACGGCACTGAAGCTTTCTTT. The genes are TRBV7-8 and TRBJ1-1; 7 nucleotides match TRBD1. CDR3 length: 15 residues. Germline loops: CDR1 SGHVS, CDR2 FQNEAQ. J lost 4 bases, V lost 5 bases, and 10 bases had no gene match.

CDR3 coding DNA: TGTGCCAGCAGCCCTGAGGGGGCCGGTAACACTGAAGCTTTCTTT. Translated, it gives CASSPEGAGNTEAFF. This chain joins TRBV7-9 and TRBJ1-1, with 7 positions matching TRBD1. CDR1 SEHNR and CDR2 FQNEAQ come from the germline V gene (reference sequence). Germline trimming cut 5 bases from V and 2 bases from J; bases unmatched to any gene: 8. This CDR3 is 15 amino acids long.

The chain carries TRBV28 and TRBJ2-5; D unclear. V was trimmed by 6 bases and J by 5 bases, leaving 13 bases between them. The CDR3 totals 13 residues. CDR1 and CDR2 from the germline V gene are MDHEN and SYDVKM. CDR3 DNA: TGTGCCAGCAGAAACCCCCATAGCGAGACCCAGTACTTC. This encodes CASRNPHSETQYF.

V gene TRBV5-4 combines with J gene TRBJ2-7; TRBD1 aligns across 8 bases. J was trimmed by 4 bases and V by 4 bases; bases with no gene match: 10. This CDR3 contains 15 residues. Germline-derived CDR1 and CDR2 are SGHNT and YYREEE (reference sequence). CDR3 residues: CASSPRRDRLYEQYF. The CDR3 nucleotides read TGTGCCAGCAGCCCACGCCGGGACAGGTTGTACGAGCAGTACTTC.

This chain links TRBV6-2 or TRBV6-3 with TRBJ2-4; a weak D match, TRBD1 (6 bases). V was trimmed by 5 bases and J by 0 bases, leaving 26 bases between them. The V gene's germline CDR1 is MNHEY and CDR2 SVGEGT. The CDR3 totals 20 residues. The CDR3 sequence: CASSHPRPPRGESAKNIQYF. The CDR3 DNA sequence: TGTGCCAGCAGTCACCCCCGCCCCCCCAGGGGTGAATCAGCCAAAAACATTCAGTACTTC.

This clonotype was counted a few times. As DNA, the CDR3 is TGCAGTGCTAGAGACCCATCTAGCGGGTACTACAATGAGCAGTTCTTC. This encodes CSARDPSSGYYNEQFF. The chain links TRBV20-1 to TRBJ2-1; 8 bases map to TRBD2. Trimming took 0 bases from V and 3 from J; bases not matched to a gene: 7. This CDR3 has 16 residues. Germline values: CDR1 DFQATT, CDR2 SNEGSKA (reference sequence).

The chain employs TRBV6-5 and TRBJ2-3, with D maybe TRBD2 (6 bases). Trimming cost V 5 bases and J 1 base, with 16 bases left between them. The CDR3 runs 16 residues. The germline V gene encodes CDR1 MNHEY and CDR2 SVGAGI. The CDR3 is CASSRAGFGGTDTQYF. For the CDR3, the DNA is TGTGCCAGCAGTCGAGCGGGCTTCGGGGGCACAGATACGCAGTATTTT.

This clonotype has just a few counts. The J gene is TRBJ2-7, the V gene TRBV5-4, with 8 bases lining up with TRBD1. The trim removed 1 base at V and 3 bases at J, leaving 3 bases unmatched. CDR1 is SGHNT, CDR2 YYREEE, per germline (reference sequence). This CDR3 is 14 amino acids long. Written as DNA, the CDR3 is TGTGCCAGCAGCTTGTATGGACAGGGCTACGAGCAGTACTTC. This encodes CASSLYGQGYEQYF.

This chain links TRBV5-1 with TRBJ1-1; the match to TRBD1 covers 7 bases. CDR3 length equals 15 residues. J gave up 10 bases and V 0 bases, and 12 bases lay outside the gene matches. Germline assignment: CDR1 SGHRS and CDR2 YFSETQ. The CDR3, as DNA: TGCGCCAGCAGCTTGGGGACTGACAGGGAAGGACGAGCTTTCTTT. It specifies CASSLGTDREGRAFF.

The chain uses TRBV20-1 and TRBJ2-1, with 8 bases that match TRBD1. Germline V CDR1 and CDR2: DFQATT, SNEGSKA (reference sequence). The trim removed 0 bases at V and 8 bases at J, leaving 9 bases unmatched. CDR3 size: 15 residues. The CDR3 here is CSARDETGVVDEQFF. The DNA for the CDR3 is TGCAGTGCTAGAGACGAGACAGGGGTGGTCGATGAGCAGTTCTTC.

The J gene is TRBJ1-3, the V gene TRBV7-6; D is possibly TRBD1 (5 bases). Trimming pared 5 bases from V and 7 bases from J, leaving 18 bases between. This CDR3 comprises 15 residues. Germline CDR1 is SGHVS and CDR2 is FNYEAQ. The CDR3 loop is CASSPPGPPGNTIYF. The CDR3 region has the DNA TGTGCCAGCAGCCCACCGGGACCGCCGGGGAACACCATATATTTT.

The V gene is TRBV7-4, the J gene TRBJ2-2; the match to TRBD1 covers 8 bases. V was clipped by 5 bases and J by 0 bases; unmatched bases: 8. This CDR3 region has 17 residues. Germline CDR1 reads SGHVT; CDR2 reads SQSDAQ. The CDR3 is CASSQITGQANTGELFF. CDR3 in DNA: TGTGCCAGCAGCCAAATCACGGGACAGGCGAACACCGGGGAGCTGTTTTTT.

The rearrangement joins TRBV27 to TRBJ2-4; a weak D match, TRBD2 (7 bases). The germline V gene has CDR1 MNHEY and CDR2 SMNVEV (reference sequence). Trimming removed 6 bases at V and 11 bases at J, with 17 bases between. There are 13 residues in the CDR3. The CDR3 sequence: CASSLRGGGLQYF. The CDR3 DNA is TGTGCCAGCAGCCTAAGGGGGGGGGGCCTTCAGTACTTC.

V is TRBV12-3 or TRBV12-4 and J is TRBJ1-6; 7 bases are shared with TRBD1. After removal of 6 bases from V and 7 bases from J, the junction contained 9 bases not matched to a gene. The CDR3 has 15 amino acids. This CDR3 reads CASRRGTALNSPLHF. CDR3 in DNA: TGTGCCAGCAGACGCGGGACAGCTCTCAATTCACCCCTCCACTTT.

In DNA form, the CDR3 reads TGTGCCAGCAGCCCCGACAGGGTAGGCACTGAAGCTTTCTTT. Its protein is CASSPDRVGTEAFF. V usage is TRBV7-4 and J usage is TRBJ1-1, with 7 bases fitting TRBD1. V gave up 5 bases and J gave up 4 bases; unmatched junction bases: 7. Germline V gene sequence: CDR1 SGHVT, CDR2 SQSDAQ. This CDR3 region has 14 residues.

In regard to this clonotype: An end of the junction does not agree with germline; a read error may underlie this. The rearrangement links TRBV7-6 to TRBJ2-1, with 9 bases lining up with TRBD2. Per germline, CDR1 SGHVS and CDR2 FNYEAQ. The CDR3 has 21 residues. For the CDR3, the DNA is TGTGCCCGCAGCTTAGCCCCGTGGCGGGAGGGCCTGGGGCGGTCGAGTAATGAGCAGTTCTTC. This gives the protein CARSLAPWREGLGRSSNEQFF.

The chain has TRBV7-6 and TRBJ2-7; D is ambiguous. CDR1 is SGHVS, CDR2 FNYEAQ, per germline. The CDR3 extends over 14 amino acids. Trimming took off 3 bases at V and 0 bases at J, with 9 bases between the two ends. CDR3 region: CASSFWQSSYEQYF. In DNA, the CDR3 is TGTGCCAGCAGCTTCTGGCAGTCCTCCTACGAGCAGTACTTC.

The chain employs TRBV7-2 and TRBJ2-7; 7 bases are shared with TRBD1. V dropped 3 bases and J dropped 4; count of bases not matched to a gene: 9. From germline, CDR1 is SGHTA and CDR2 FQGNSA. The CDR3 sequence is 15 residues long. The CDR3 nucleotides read TGTGCCAGCAGCTTGGGGACAGAACTCTCTTACGAGCAGTACTTC. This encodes CASSLGTELSYEQYF.

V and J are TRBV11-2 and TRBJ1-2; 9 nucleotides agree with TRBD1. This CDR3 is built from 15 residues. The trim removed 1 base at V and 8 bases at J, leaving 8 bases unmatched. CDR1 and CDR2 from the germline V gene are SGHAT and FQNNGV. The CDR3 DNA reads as TGTGCCAGCAGCTTAGGACGGGACAGGGTGGGAGGCTACACCTTC. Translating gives CASSLGRDRVGGYTF.

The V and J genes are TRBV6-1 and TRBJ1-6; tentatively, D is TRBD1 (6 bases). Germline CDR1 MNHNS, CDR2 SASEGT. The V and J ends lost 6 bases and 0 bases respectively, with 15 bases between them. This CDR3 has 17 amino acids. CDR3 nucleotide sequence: TGTGCCAGCAGCATACAGGGCCTATCCTCCTATAATTCACCCCTCCACTTT. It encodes CASSIQGLSSYNSPLHF.

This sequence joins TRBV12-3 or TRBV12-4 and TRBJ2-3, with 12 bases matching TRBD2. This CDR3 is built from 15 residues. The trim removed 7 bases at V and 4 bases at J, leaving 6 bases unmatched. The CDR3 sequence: CASTSRLAGADTQYF. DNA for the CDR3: TGTGCCAGCACCTCTCGACTAGCGGGGGCAGATACGCAGTATTTT.

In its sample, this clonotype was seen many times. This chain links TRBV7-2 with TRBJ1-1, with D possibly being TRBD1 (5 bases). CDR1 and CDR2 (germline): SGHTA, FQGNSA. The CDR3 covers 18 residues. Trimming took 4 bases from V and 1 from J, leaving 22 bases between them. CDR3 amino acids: CASSSGAQLGGGNTEAFF. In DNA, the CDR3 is TGTGCCAGCAGCTCCGGTGCCCAGCTGGGGGGTGGGAACACTGAAGCTTTCTTT.

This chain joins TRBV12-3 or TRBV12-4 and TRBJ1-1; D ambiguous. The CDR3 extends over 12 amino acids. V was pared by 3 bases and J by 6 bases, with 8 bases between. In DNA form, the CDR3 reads TGTGCCAGCAGTTTTTACCCCCCTGAAGCTTTCTTT. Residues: CASSFYPPEAFF.

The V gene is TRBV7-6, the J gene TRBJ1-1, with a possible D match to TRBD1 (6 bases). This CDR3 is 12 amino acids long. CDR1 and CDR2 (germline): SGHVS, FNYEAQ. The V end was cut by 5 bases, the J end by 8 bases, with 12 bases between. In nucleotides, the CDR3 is TGTGCCAGCAGCCCCTACAGGGCAGAAGCTTTCTTT. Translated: CASSPYRAEAFF.

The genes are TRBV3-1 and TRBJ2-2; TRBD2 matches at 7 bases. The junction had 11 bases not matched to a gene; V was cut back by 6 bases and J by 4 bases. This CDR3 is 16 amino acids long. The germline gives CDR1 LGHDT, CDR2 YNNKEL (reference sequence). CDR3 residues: CASSPGGTTLTGELFF. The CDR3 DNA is TGTGCCAGCAGTCCTGGGGGGACTACCCTCACCGGGGAGCTGTTTTTT. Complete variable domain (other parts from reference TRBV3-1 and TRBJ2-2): DTAVSQTPKYLVTQMGNDKSIKCEQNLGHDTMYWYKQDSKKFLKIMFSYNNKELIINETVPNRFSPKSPDKAHLNLHINSLELGDSAVYFCASSPGGTTLTGELFFGEGSRLTVL.

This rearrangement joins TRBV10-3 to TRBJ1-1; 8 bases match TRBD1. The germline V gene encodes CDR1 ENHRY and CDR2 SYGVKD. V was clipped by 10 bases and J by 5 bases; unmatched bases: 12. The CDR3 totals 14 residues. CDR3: CATTGQGRGTEAFF. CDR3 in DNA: TGTGCCACCACCGGACAGGGACGAGGTACTGAAGCTTTCTTT.